This passage covers 23 T cell receptor beta chains from one sample sequenced in a study of T-cell reconstitution after alpha-beta-depleted transplantation in children. For TCRbeta, the library was prepared with unique molecular identifiers. TCRdb ran MiXCR on the PCR reads and lists one entry per CDR3 protein. The data show 450,000 to 600,000 distinct CDR3 sequences, about 10% seen once. The source material was PBMCs, sampled before TCRalphabeta/CD19-depleted stem cell transplant. These receptor sequences come from a child under 10 years old with inherited bone marrow failure, due to receive a stem cell transplant.

V is TRBV29-1 and J is TRBJ2-6; D is undetermined. The CDR3 runs 12 residues. With 3 bases removed from V and 18 bases from J, the gap between germline ends came to 18 bases. Per germline, CDR1 SQVTM and CDR2 ANQGSEA. CDR3 in DNA: TGCAGCGTTGACTACCTCCGAGAACGCGGGACTTTC. Translation: CSVDYLRERGTF. Combining the CDR3 with reference TRBV29-1 and TRBJ2-6 gives the whole variable domain SAVISQKPSRDICQRGTSLTIQCQVDSQVTMMFWYRQQPGQSLTLIATANQGSEATYESGFVIDKFPISRPNLTFSTLTVSNMSPEDSSIYLCSVDYLRERGTFGAGSRLTVL.

The genes are TRBV18 and TRBJ1-3; possible D gene TRBD1, 6 bases. Trimming took off 4 bases at V and 0 bases at J, with 19 bases between the two ends. The CDR3 consists of 18 residues. Germline assignment: CDR1 KGHSH and CDR2 LQKENI. CDR3 DNA: TGTGCCAGCTCACACAAGGCCGGAGGGACACGCTCTGGAAACACCATATATTTT. Residues: CASSHKAGGTRSGNTIYF. Supplemented by reference TRBV18 and TRBJ1-3, the full variable domain reads NAGVMQNPRHLVRRRGQEARLRCSPMKGHSHVYWYRQLPEEGLKFMVYLQKENIIDESGMPKERFSAEFPKEGPSILRIQQVVRGDSAAYFCASSHKAGGTRSGNTIYFGEGSWLTVV.

V and J are TRBV7-2 and TRBJ2-7, with 7 bases matching TRBD2. This CDR3 comprises 15 residues. Germline CDR1 reads SGHTA; CDR2 reads FQGNSA. J gave up 2 bases and V 2 bases, and 6 bases lay outside the gene matches. CDR3 amino acids: CASSLRASGPYEQYF. The CDR3, as DNA: TGTGCCAGCAGCTTAAGGGCTAGCGGACCCTACGAGCAGTACTTC.

This sequence joins TRBV20-1 and TRBJ2-1, with 11 bases lining up with TRBD2. CDR1 is DFQATT, CDR2 SNEGSKA, per germline (reference sequence). V shed 7 bases and J 9 bases; nucleotides not matched to a gene: 8. This CDR3 is built from 13 residues. CDR3 sequence reads: CSEASGRSGEQFF. The CDR3 DNA is TGCAGTGAGGCTAGCGGGAGGTCGGGTGAGCAGTTCTTC.

In its sample, this clonotype was seen many times. One junction end does not reproduce the germline sequence, and a read error may be involved. The V and J genes are TRBV20-1 and TRBJ2-7; TRBD2 aligns across 13 bases. Germline V lookup: CDR1 DFQATT, CDR2 SNEGSKA (reference sequence). CDR3 length: 15 amino acids. DNA of the CDR3: TGCAGTGCTGGAGACTGGACTAGCGGGAGCCACGAGCAGTACTTC. Protein sequence: CSAGDWTSGSHEQYF.

The chain carries TRBV29-1 and TRBJ1-4; possibly TRBD1 for D (6 bases). V was trimmed by 6 bases and J by 7 bases, leaving 18 bases between them. Per germline, CDR1 SQVTM and CDR2 ANQGSEA. The CDR3 sequence is 14 residues long. In DNA, the CDR3 is TGCAGCGTGCAGACGGGGGGCAGAGGTGAAAAACTGTTTTTT. Translation gives CSVQTGGRGEKLFF.

This clonotype was seen repeatedly, ten times or more. The chain combines TRBV28 with TRBJ2-1; D is unclear. Germline assignment: CDR1 MDHEN and CDR2 SYDVKM. V shed 0 bases and J shed 3 bases, with 6 bases lying between them. The CDR3 is 14 residues long. In DNA form, the CDR3 reads TGTGCCAGCAGTTTATGGGATCTCTACAATGAGCAGTTCTTC. This sequence encodes CASSLWDLYNEQFF.

This clonotype has only a few counts. The rearrangement joins TRBV6-5 to TRBJ2-1; TRBD2 matches 8 bases. This CDR3 has 16 residues. V dropped 1 base and J dropped 7; count of bases not matched to a gene: 9. CDR1 is MNHEY and CDR2 is SVGAGI in the germline V gene. The CDR3 loop reads CASSYWAGGYGNEQFF. The CDR3 bases are TGTGCCAGCAGTTACTGGGCGGGAGGTTACGGGAATGAGCAGTTCTTC.

This clonotype was recorded at least ten times. This chain connects TRBV27 to TRBJ1-6, with TRBD1 as a possible D gene (6 bases). The CDR3 has 15 amino acids. V was pared by 5 bases and J by 3 bases, with 11 bases between. Germline CDR1 is MNHEY and CDR2 is SMNVEV (reference sequence). CDR3 nucleotide sequence: TGTGCCAGCAGTCCGACAGGCGTCTATAATTCACCCCTCCACTTT. Translated: CASSPTGVYNSPLHF.

The V call is TRBV11-1, the J call TRBJ2-5; 8 bases fit TRBD2. The CDR3 extends over 20 amino acids. Germline V gene lookup returns CDR1 SGHAT and CDR2 FQDESV (reference sequence). V lost 0 bases and J lost 5; bases outside the gene matches: 20. This CDR3 reads CASSLAGHLAGLLPRETQYF. The CDR3 nucleotides read TGTGCCAGCAGCTTAGCGGGGCACCTAGCGGGTCTACTTCCTCGGGAGACCCAGTACTTC.

This clonotype was counted many times. The chain is built from TRBV7-8 and TRBJ2-6; 7 bases align to TRBD2. This CDR3 is built from 18 residues. Germline V gene lookup returns CDR1 SGHVS and CDR2 FQNEAQ. V lost 5 bases and J lost 0; bases outside the gene matches: 10. The CDR3 is CASSPRLAGSSGANVLTF. The CDR3 DNA follows: TGTGCCAGCAGCCCGCGACTAGCCGGGAGCTCTGGGGCCAACGTCCTGACTTTC.

At least ten counts were recorded for this clonotype. This rearrangement joins TRBV6-2 or TRBV6-3 to TRBJ2-7; perhaps TRBD2 as D (6 bases). The CDR3 has 15 amino acids. V shed 2 bases and J shed 3 bases, with 14 bases lying between them. CDR1 and CDR2 from the germline V gene are MNHEY and SVGEGT. This CDR3 reads CASSYPHAGSYEQYF. The CDR3 region has the DNA TGTGCCAGCAGTTACCCACATGCGGGAAGCTACGAGCAGTACTTC.

This clonotype was observed many times. CDR3 sequence: CASSLEDAGNTIYF. For the CDR3, the DNA is TGCGCCAGCAGCTTGGAGGATGCCGGAAACACCATATATTTT. The gene calls are TRBV5-1 and TRBJ1-3; unclear D gene. CDR3 length equals 14 residues. The V gene's germline CDR1 is SGHRS and CDR2 YFSETQ. Trimming shortened V by 0 bases and J by 4 bases, and 8 bases separated the two germline ends.

This clonotype was detected ten times or more. The gene calls are TRBV10-3 and TRBJ2-1; possibly TRBD1 or TRBD2 for D (5 bases each). Germline-derived CDR1 and CDR2 are ENHRY and SYGVKD. The CDR3 covers 13 residues. With 6 bases removed from V and 5 bases from J, the gap between germline ends came to 11 bases. The CDR3 reads CAIRSGTNNEQFF. CDR3 in DNA: TGTGCCATCAGATCCGGGACGAACAATGAGCAGTTCTTC.

In this sample, this clonotype turned up many times. The chain is built from TRBV15 and TRBJ2-5, with D perhaps matching TRBD1 or TRBD2 (5 bases each). V was trimmed by 0 bases and J by 5 bases, leaving 10 bases between them. Germline V gene sequence: CDR1 LNHNV, CDR2 YYDKDF (reference sequence). The CDR3 is 14 residues long. The CDR3 here is CATSRDGGSETQYF. The CDR3 DNA reads TGTGCCACCAGCAGAGATGGGGGTAGCGAGACCCAGTACTTC.

This clonotype came up many times. The rearrangement uses TRBV12-3 or TRBV12-4 and TRBJ1-1, with 7 bases fitting TRBD1. There are 14 residues in the CDR3. V dropped 5 bases and J dropped 4; count of bases not matched to a gene: 7. In DNA form, the CDR3 reads TGTGCCAGCAGTCCACAGACAGGGCCCACTGAAGCTTTCTTT. Its translation is CASSPQTGPTEAFF.

The V call is TRBV28, the J call TRBJ1-1; D is possibly TRBD1 (6 bases). CDR3 size: 16 residues. The ends were cut back, 5 bases at V and 5 bases at J, with 21 bases in the middle. The V gene's germline CDR1 is MDHEN and CDR2 SYDVKM. Here the CDR3 reads CASSPWARGRGTEAFF. The CDR3 DNA sequence: TGTGCCAGCAGTCCATGGGCCAGGGGCCGGGGGACTGAAGCTTTCTTT.

Details on this clonotype: This may stem from a read error, because a much larger clone lies one nucleotide away. The V call is TRBV4-3, the J call TRBJ2-4; D not certain. CDR3 length equals 14 residues. Trimming removed 2 bases at V and 5 bases at J, with 10 bases between. Germline V gives CDR1 LGHNA, CDR2 YSLEER. DNA for the CDR3: TGCGCCAGCAGCCAAAAATCGAGAGAAAACATTCAGTACTTC. The encoded protein is CASSQKSRENIQYF.

This clonotype was detected only a few times. This chain connects TRBV7-9 to TRBJ1-1, with D tentatively TRBD1 (6 bases). Trimming shortened V by 1 base and J by 8 bases, and 23 bases separated the two germline ends. Germline CDR1 is SEHNR and CDR2 is FQNEAQ (reference sequence). The CDR3 totals 17 residues. The CDR3 spells CASSLGRDTRALLEAFF. The CDR3, as DNA: TGTGCCAGCAGCTTAGGGAGGGACACAAGGGCGCTGCTCGAAGCTTTCTTT.

In its sample, this clonotype was seen many times. This chain joins TRBV5-1 and TRBJ1-2, with 8 positions matching TRBD1. The CDR3 has 16 amino acids. Germline loops: CDR1 SGHRS, CDR2 YFSETQ. The ends lost 0 bases at V and 8 bases at J; junction bases unmatched: 12. CDR3 protein: CASSLASGQVLSGYTF. CDR3 coding DNA: TGCGCCAGCAGCTTGGCCTCGGGACAGGTTCTCTCCGGCTACACCTTC.

This clonotype was detected many times. The chain combines TRBV20-1 with TRBJ2-2; D remains ambiguous. From germline, CDR1 is DFQATT and CDR2 SNEGSKA (reference sequence). The CDR3 extends over 13 amino acids. V lost 6 bases and J 4 bases, leaving 12 bases between the germline ends. CDR3 residues: CSAPPWGTGELFF. CDR3 DNA sequence: TGCAGTGCCCCCCCTTGGGGCACCGGGGAGCTGTTTTTT.

The rearrangement links TRBV21-1 to TRBJ2-7; the D call of TRBD2 is as the table states it, not checked on the DNA. TRBV21-1 is marked as a pseudogene. There are 17 residues in the CDR3. The CDR3 sequence: CASSKGELQIKTYEQYF. CDR3 sequence (DNA): TGTGCCAGCAGCAAAGGGGAGTTACAGATCAAAACCTACGAGCAGTACTTC.

This chain uses TRBV4-2 with TRBJ2-1, with 9 bases lining up with TRBD2. Trimming removed 1 base from V and 4 bases from J; junction bases left unmatched: 5. This CDR3 region has 16 residues. Looked up from germline, CDR1 is LGHNA and CDR2 is YNFKEQ. The CDR3 spells CASSQAGLAGYNEQFF. The CDR3 DNA reads as TGTGCCAGCAGCCAAGCGGGCCTAGCGGGGTACAATGAGCAGTTCTTC.